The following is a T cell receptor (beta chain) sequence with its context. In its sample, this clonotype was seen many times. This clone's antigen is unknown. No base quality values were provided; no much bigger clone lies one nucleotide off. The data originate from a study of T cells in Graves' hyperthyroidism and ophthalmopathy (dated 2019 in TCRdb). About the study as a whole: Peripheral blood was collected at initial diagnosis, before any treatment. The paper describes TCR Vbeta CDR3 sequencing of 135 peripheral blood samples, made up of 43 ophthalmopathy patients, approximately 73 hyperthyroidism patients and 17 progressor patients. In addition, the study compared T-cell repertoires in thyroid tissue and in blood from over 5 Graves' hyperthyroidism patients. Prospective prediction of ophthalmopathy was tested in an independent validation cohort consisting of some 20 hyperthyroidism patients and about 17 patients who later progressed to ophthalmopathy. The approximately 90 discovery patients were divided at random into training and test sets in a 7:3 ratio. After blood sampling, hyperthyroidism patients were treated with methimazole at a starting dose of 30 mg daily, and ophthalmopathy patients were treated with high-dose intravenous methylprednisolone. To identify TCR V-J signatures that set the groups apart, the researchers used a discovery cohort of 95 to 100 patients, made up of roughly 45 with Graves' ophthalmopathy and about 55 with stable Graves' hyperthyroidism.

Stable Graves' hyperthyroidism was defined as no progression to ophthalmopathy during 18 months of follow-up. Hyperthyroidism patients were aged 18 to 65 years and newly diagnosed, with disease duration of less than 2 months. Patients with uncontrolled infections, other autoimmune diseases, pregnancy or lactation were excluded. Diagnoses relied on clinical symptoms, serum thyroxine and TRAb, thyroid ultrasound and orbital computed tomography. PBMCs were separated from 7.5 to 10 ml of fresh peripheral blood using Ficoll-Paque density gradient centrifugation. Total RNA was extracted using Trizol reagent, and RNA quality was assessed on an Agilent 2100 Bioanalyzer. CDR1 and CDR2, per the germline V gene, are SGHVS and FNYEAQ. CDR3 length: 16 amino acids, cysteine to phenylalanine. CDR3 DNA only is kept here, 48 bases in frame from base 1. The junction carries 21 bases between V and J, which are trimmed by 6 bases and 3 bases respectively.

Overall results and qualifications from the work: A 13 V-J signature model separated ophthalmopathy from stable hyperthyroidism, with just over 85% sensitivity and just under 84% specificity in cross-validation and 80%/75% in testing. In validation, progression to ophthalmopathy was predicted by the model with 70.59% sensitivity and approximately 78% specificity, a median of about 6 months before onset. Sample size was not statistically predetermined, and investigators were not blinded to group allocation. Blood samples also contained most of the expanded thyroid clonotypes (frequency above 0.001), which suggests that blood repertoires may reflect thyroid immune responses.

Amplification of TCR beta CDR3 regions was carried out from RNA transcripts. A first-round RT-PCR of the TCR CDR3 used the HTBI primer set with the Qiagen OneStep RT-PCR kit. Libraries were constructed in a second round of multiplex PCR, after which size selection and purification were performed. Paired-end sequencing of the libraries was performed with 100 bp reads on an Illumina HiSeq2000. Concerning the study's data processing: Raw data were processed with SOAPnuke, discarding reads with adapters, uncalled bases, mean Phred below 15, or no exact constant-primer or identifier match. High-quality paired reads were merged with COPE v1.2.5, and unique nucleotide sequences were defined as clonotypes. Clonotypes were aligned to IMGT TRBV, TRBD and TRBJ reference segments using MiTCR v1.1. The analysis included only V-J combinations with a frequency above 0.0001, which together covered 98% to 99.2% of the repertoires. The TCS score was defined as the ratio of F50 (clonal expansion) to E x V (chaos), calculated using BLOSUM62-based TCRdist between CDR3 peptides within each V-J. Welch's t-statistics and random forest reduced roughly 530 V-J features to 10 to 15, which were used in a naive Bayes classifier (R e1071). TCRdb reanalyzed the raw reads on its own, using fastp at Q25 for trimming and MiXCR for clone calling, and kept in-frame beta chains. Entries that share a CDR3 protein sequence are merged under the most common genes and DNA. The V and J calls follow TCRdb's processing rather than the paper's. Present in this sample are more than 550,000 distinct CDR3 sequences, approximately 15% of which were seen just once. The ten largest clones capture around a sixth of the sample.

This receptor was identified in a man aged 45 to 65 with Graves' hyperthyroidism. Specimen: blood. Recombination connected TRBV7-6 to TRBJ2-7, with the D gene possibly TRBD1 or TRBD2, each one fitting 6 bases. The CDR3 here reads CASSSGGGLGIYEQYF. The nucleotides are TGTGCCAGCAGTTCCGGGGGCGGGCTCGGTATCTACGAGCAGTACTTC.